This T cell receptor (beta chain) was identified during a study of cytomegalovirus exposure and HLA in healthy donors. Study results and caveats: A list of more than 150 TCR beta chains associated with cytomegalovirus was given. The tendency of first-cohort TCR clusters to co-occur in the roughly 120 validation repertoires was identified by a subsequent analysis.

Libraries were prepared by immunoSEQ multiplex PCR; TCRdb keeps only in-frame clonotypes and omits some of them. The sample has under 150,000 clones; roughly 92% are singletons. Concerning this clone itself: Antigen specificity is unknown.

The sequenced sample was PBMCs. This TCR came from a man between 18 and 35 years old in good health and CMV-seronegative.

The DNA of the CDR3 is TGTGCCATCCGGGTCGGGACAGATACGCAGTATTTT. Translating it yields CAIRVGTDTQYF. The chain employs TRBV11-3 and TRBJ2-3; D remains unclear. V lost 10 bases to trimming and J lost 3 bases, with 11 bases between them. Per germline, CDR1 SGHNT and CDR2 YENEEA. There are 12 residues in the CDR3. The full variable domain, rest sourced from reference TRBV11-3 and TRBJ2-3, is EAGVVQSPRYKIIEKKQPVAFWCNPISGHNTLYWYLQNLGQGPELLIRYENEEAVDDSQLPKDRFSAERLKGVDSTLKIQPAELGDSAVYLCAIRVGTDTQYFGPGTRLTVL.